This T cell receptor beta chain was sequenced for a study of cytomegalovirus exposure and HLA in healthy donors. Study findings and constraints: Evidence from a later analysis indicated that most CMV-associated TCR beta chains looked HLA-restricted. The study assumed roughly uniform donor sequencing depth for presence/absence analyses. Follow-up analysis later connected one missense variant in DCLRE1C with trimming of TCR beta V- and J-genes.

Whereas donors were nominally healthy upon sampling, unrecorded immune exposures were probable. CDR3 size: 14 residues. Trimming took 5 bases from V and 1 from J, leaving 8 bases between them. CDR1 MNHNS and CDR2 SASEGT come from the germline V gene. Note on this clone: As yet, its antigen is unknown.

PCR primers comprised 60 Vbeta and 13 Jbeta primers. The method was immunoSEQ multiplex PCR; TCRdb's version includes in-frame clones alone and lacks a portion of them. The repertoire includes 150,000 to 200,000 clones, 65% to 75% of them detected once, and under 2.5% sits in the top ten. The chain links TRBV6-1 to TRBJ2-2, with D uncertain. Material: PBMCs. The receptor was isolated from a human donor in good health. CDR3 amino acids: CASSFSKNTGELFF. CDR3 nucleotides: TGTGCCAGCAGTTTCTCTAAGAACACCGGGGAGCTGTTTTTT.